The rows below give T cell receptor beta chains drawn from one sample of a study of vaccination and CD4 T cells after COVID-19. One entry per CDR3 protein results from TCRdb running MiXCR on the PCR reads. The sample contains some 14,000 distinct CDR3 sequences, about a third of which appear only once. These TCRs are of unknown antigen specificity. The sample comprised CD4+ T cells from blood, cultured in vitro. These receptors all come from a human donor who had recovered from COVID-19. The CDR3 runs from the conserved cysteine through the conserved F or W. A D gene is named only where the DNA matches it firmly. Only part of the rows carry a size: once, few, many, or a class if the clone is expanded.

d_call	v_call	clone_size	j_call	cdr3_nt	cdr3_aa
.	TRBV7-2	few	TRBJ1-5	TGTGCCAGCAGCGGGTATATAGGGCAGCCCCAGCATTTT	CASSGYIGQPQHF
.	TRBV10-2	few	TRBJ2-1	TGCGCCAGCAGTAGTCCCTCGAGCGGGTACTCCTACAATGAGCAGTTCTTC	CASSSPSSGYSYNEQFF
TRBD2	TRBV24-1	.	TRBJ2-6	TGTGCCACCAGTCCCTCTAGCGGGGCCTCCTCTGGGGCCAACGTCCTGACTTTC	CATSPSSGASSGANVLTF
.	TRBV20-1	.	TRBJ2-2	TGCAGTGCCCCGGGACTCCTCACCGGGGAGCTGTTTTTT	CSAPGLLTGELFF
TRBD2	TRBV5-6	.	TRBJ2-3	TGTGCCAGCAGCTACCTAGCGGGAGGGCCTAGCTACACAGATACGCAGTATTTT	CASSYLAGGPSYTDTQYF
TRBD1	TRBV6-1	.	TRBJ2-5	TGTGCCAGCAGGGGGCGGACAGGCCCCCAAGAGACCCAGTACTTC	CASRGRTGPQETQYF
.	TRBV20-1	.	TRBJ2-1	TGCAGTGCCCCCCGAGCGGATAGCTCCTACAATGAGCAGTTCTTC	CSAPRADSSYNEQFF
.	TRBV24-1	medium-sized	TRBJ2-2	TGTGCCACCAGTGATTACAGGGACACCGGGGAGCTGTTTTTT	CATSDYRDTGELFF
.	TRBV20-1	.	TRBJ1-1	TGCAGTGCTACCCCCTTTAGGTCTTCGGCTGAAGCTTTCTTT	CSATPFRSSAEAFF
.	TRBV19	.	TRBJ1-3	TGTGCCAGTAGATCCGAGTACAGCATCTCTGGAAACACCATATATTTT	CASRSEYSISGNTIYF
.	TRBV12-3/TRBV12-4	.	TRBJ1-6	TGTGCCGGCAGCCACAGTAATTCACCCCTCCACTTT	CAGSHSNSPLHF
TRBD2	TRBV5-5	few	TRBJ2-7	TGTGCCAGCAGCGATCAGACTAGCGGGAGTCCGTACGAGCAGTACTTC	CASSDQTSGSPYEQYF
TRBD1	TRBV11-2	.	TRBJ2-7	TGTGCCAGCAGCTGGACAGGGTTTAGCTACGAGCAGTACTTC	CASSWTGFSYEQYF
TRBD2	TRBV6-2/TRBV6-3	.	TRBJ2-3	TGTGCCAGCAGTTACTCCGGGACTAGCGGACCAGATACGCAGTATTTT	CASSYSGTSGPDTQYF
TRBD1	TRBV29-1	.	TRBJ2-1	TGCAGCGTTGAAGATTACGGGGACAGACCTAGGAGCTCCTACAATGAGCAGTTCTTC	CSVEDYGDRPRSSYNEQFF
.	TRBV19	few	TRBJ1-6	TGTGCCAGTAGCCGAAGGGGCCAACAGGGTAATTCACCCCTCCACTTT	CASSRRGQQGNSPLHF
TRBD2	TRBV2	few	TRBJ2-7	TGTGCCGGTAAAAGCGGGAGGGCCCTCGACGAGCAGTACTTC	CAGKSGRALDEQYF
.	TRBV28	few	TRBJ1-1	TGTGCCAGCAGTTGGGCCCCGAACACTGAAGCTTTCTTT	CASSWAPNTEAFF
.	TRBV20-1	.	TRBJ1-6	TGCAGTGCTAGAGATCCACAGGGCCCCTCTGCACCCCTCCACTTT	CSARDPQGPSAPLHF
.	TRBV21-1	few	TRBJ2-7	TGTGCCAGCAGCAAAGTTGGGACCGTTATGGACGAGCAGTACTTC	CASSKVGTVMDEQYF
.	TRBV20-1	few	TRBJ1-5	TGCAGTGCTATATCCCAAAGCAATCAGCCCCAGCATTTT	CSAISQSNQPQHF
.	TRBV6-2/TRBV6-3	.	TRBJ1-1	TGTGCCAGCAGTTACTCGATTTCAGGAGGGGCTCTTTCGGTGAACACTGAAGCTTTCTTT	CASSYSISGGALSVNTEAFF